This T cell receptor (beta chain) was documented in a study of T-cell memory formation after mild COVID-19. Study information: In these data, TCR clusters were largely donor specific. Overall study results and limits: Contracting CD4+ clones sat mainly in CM and EM; CD8+ in EMRA.

This CDR3 has 15 residues. V lost 3 bases and J lost 0, with 10 bases in between. TCRdb fed the 5' RACE reads into MiXCR, producing one record per CDR3 protein. The table includes about 470,000 distinct CDR3 sequences, about 23% detected once. In regard to this clonotype: Its antigen is not identified.

The sequencing input was PBMCs or a T cell subset sorted from them (not recorded which). This sequence joins TRBV12-3 or TRBV12-4 and TRBJ2-3; no definite D call. This TCR came from an adult woman who had mild COVID-19 (a few samples of this study predate the infection). Cell type and time point are not known. Written as DNA, the CDR3 is TGTGCCAGCAGTTTTTTAAACCCTAGCACAGATACGCAGTATTTT. It codes for CASSFLNPSTDTQYF.